The clone carrying this TCR beta chain has only one observation. Its antigen remains unknown. The data are from a study of CD8 T cells in Susac syndrome. Study-level background: Clinically active disease was present in six of the sequenced Susac syndrome patients. Roughly eight of these patients were in remission.

Reverse transcription of roughly 0.45 to 1 ug RNA was performed with random hexamers. An immunoSEQ multiplex PCR amplified TCR beta CDR3 over 54 Vbeta and 13 Jbeta. TCRdb reprocessed the immunoSEQ multiplex PCR reads with MiXCR, giving one entry per CDR3 protein. The table has 70,000 to 100,000 distinct CDR3 sequences, 95% to 97% seen once; the top ten hold approximately 0.39%. General study findings and limits: Only a relatively small number of individuals were included in the TCR sequencing and HLA analysis. Susac-specific public clones were found in both the total CD8+ and the CD8+ TEMRA repertoires, with under 20 in the former and several in the latter.

The V gene's germline CDR1 is SGHTA and CDR2 FQGNSA. The CDR3 sequence is 17 residues long. After removal of 3 bases from V and 3 bases from J, the junction contained 11 bases not matched to a gene. Material: CD8+ T cells from PBMCs. This receptor was identified in a human donor with Susac syndrome. The chain joins TRBV7-2 to TRBJ2-3, with TRBD2 matching 8 bases. The DNA for the CDR3 is TGTGCCAGCAGCTTCCGGGGGGGTCTTGCGTTTACAGATACGCAGTATTTT. The encoded protein is CASSFRGGLAFTDTQYF.